This TCR beta chain originates from a study of T cell responses to AZD1222 COVID-19 vaccine. Repertoires were generated with immunoSEQ multiplex PCR, while TCRdb's copy carries only in-frame clones and drops some. The data contain 150,000 or so clones, almost 95% of them singletons. With 0 bases clipped from V and 4 bases from J, the junction kept 8 bases outside the gene matches. Germline-derived CDR1 and CDR2 are MNHNS and SASEGT. The CDR3 covers 16 residues. This clone was detected once. This chain links TRBV6-1 with TRBJ2-7; 8 bases are shared with TRBD1. This receptor was identified in an adult who received the AZD1222 COVID-19 vaccine. The sequencing here drew on peripheral blood, taken 28 days after the second AZD1222 dose. This chain's CDR3 is CASSEAWDRRYYEQYF. The CDR3 DNA is TGTGCCAGCAGTGAAGCGTGGGACAGGCGTTATTACGAGCAGTACTTC.